Presented here are 18 T cell receptor beta chains from one specimen sequenced in a study of cytomegalovirus exposure and HLA in healthy donors (dated by TCRdb to the late 2010s). To prepare the library, the immunoSEQ multiplex PCR assay was applied. For the multiplex PCR, a mixture combining 60 forward primers for TCR Vbeta segments and 13 reverse primers for TCR Jbeta segments was used. What TCRdb holds here is the immuneACCESS table cut down to in-frame rearrangements. Part of the clones is not present; checked against another copy, under half of the missing clones reflect an unresolved V gene, and the others are unexplained. Counted in this sample were 200,000 to 250,000 clones; around 76% of them appeared once. The ten largest clones take up 0.63% of the sample. Specimen: PBMCs. The receptors were gathered from a man between 18 and 35 years old in good health and CMV-seronegative.

The chain couples TRBV10-3 to TRBJ2-7; 10 bases map to TRBD1. With 8 bases clipped from V and 8 bases from J, the junction kept 12 bases outside the gene matches. Germline values: CDR1 ENHRY, CDR2 SYGVKD. This CDR3 spans 14 amino acids. The CDR3 sequence: CAIQAGTGARKQYF. CDR3 DNA: TGTGCCATCCAAGCCGGGACAGGGGCGAGGAAGCAGTACTTC.

This chain uses TRBV27 with TRBJ2-5; 7 bases match TRBD2. Germline CDR1 MNHEY, CDR2 SMNVEV (reference sequence). V gave up 2 bases and J gave up 11 bases; unmatched junction bases: 14. The CDR3 extends over 15 amino acids. The chain's CDR3 is CASSLASSGTPRQYF. Written as DNA, the CDR3 is TGTGCCAGCAGTTTAGCTTCTAGCGGAACACCCAGGCAGTACTTC.

This clone has more than one count but fewer than ten. The chain links TRBV5-1 to TRBJ2-5; perhaps TRBD1 as D (6 bases). Trimming shortened V by 0 bases and J by 5 bases, and 17 bases separated the two germline ends. CDR1 and CDR2 (germline): SGHRS, YFSETQ. This CDR3 is 16 amino acids long. DNA of the CDR3: TGCGCCAGCAGCTTGGAAGGTGGGACACGATGGGAGACCCAGTACTTC. It is translated as CASSLEGGTRWETQYF.

This clone was detected only a few times. This chain uses TRBV19 with TRBJ2-1; 12 nucleotides agree with TRBD2. The CDR3 sequence is 16 residues long. Germline-derived CDR1 and CDR2 are LNHDA and SQIVND (reference sequence). V dropped 6 bases and J dropped 4; count of bases not matched to a gene: 7. The CDR3: CASRGTSGRTYNEQFF. As DNA, the CDR3 is TGTGCCAGTAGGGGGACTAGCGGGCGGACGTACAATGAGCAGTTCTTC.

This clone has a single count. V is TRBV5-4 and J is TRBJ2-7; maybe TRBD1 (6 bases). V lost 0 bases and J 4 bases, leaving 11 bases between the germline ends. The CDR3 loop spans 14 amino acids. Per germline, CDR1 SGHNT and CDR2 YYREEE (reference sequence). CDR3 nucleotide sequence: TGTGCCAGCAGCTTGGACAGGGCCCCGTACGAGCAGTACTTC. It specifies CASSLDRAPYEQYF. Using reference TRBV5-4 and TRBJ2-7 for the parts outside the CDR3, the full variable domain is ETGVTQSPTHLIKTRGQQVTLRCSSQSGHNTVSWYQQALGQGPQFIFQYYREEENGRGNFPPRFSGLQFPNYSSELNVNALELDDSALYLCASSLDRAPYEQYFGPGTRLTVT.

This rearrangement joins TRBV30 to TRBJ1-2; D is unclear. Germline lookup yields CDR1 GTSNPN and CDR2 SVGIG (reference sequence). V was shortened by 3 bases and J by 3 bases, with 17 bases between the two germline ends. This CDR3 has 15 residues. CDR3 sequence reads: CAWRGREGAYYGYTF. The CDR3 DNA reads TGTGCCTGGAGAGGGCGAGAGGGAGCCTACTATGGCTACACCTTC.

The V and J genes are TRBV2 and TRBJ1-5, with 7 bases identical to TRBD1. The CDR3 sequence is 15 residues long. V shed 6 bases, J shed 5 bases, and the junction held 10 bases outside the gene matches. CDR1 SNHLY and CDR2 FYNNEI come from the germline V gene. The CDR3: CASRPTGDRYQPQHF. As DNA, the CDR3 is TGTGCCAGCAGACCAACAGGGGATCGGTATCAGCCCCAGCATTTT. Complete variable domain (other parts from reference TRBV2 and TRBJ1-5): EPEVTQTPSHQVTQMGQEVILRCVPISNHLYFYWYRQILGQKVEFLVSFYNNEISEKSEIFDDQFSVERPDGSNFTLKIRSTKLEDSAMYFCASRPTGDRYQPQHFGDGTRLSIL.

The chain carries TRBV7-6 and TRBJ2-7, with a possible D match to TRBD2 (6 bases). The length of the CDR3 is 15 residues. Trimming took off 1 base at V and 4 bases at J, with 14 bases between the two ends. CDR1 SGHVS and CDR2 FNYEAQ come from the germline V gene. This CDR3 reads CASSLDTAGPYEQYF. Written as DNA, the CDR3 is TGTGCCAGCAGCTTAGATACAGCGGGCCCTTACGAGCAGTACTTC.

The chain carries TRBV10-2 and TRBJ2-5, with 8 bases fitting TRBD2. The J call is uncertain, as TRBJ2-7 better fits the DNA end. The CDR3 length is 16 residues. Germline CDR1 WSHSY, CDR2 SAAADI. The CDR3 nucleotides read TGCGCCAGCAGTGAGGTGGTAGCGGGATATAACGACGAGCAGTACTTC. Amino acids: CASSEVVAGYNDEQYF.

This clone was seen more than once but under ten times. V and J are TRBV7-2 and TRBJ2-7; tentative D call: TRBD1 (5 bases). The V end lost 3 bases, the J end lost 3 bases, and 9 bases lay between the germline ends. CDR1 and CDR2 (germline): SGHTA, FQGNSA. The CDR3 consists of 13 residues. CDR3 in DNA: TGTGCCAGCAGCTTCGACAGCTACTACGAGCAGTACTTC. This codes for CASSFDSYYEQYF.

This clone was counted a few times. The V and J genes are TRBV5-1 and TRBJ1-1; D may be TRBD1 (6 bases). Deletions cut 0 bases from V and 0 bases from J, with 12 bases between. Per germline, CDR1 SGHRS and CDR2 YFSETQ. The CDR3 consists of 16 residues. In DNA form, the CDR3 reads TGCGCCAGCAGCTTGGACAGGGCGAAGGTGAACACTGAAGCTTTCTTT. Translation gives CASSLDRAKVNTEAFF.

The chain is built from TRBV19 and TRBJ2-1, with 9 bases aligning to TRBD2. Trimming cost V 4 bases and J 9 bases; bases outside gene matches: 10. The germline V gene has CDR1 LNHDA and CDR2 SQIVND (reference sequence). This CDR3 spans 15 amino acids. CDR3 DNA: TGTGCCAGTAGTAGACTAGCGGTACGCGGAGGTGAGCAGTTCTTC. As protein: CASSRLAVRGGEQFF.

The chain joins TRBV4-1 to TRBJ2-5, with D perhaps matching TRBD2 (6 bases). The CDR3 sequence is 13 residues long. Germline V gene lookup returns CDR1 MGHRA and CDR2 YSYEKL. Trimming stripped 4 bases from V and 2 bases from J, with 8 bases between. CDR3 coding DNA: TGCGCCAGCAGCCGGGACTTTCAAGAGACCCAGTACTTC. This translates into CASSRDFQETQYF.

The chain joins TRBV5-1 to TRBJ2-3; 10 positions agree with TRBD1. This CDR3 contains 14 residues. Per the germline V gene, CDR1 is SGHRS and CDR2 is YFSETQ. Unmatched junction bases numbered 4, after V lost 4 bases and J lost 5 bases. CDR3 residues: CASSPWTGGDTQYF. The CDR3 nucleotides read TGCGCCAGCAGCCCCTGGACAGGGGGAGATACGCAGTATTTT.

J is TRBJ1-1 and V is TRBV5-1, with D hard to call. The V and J ends lost 4 bases and 1 base respectively, with 8 bases between them. From germline, CDR1 is SGHRS and CDR2 YFSETQ. The CDR3 has 13 amino acids. As DNA, the CDR3 is TGCGCCAGCAGCCAGGATACGAACACTGAAGCTTTCTTT. Its translation: CASSQDTNTEAFF.

V and J are TRBV30 and TRBJ1-5, with D possibly TRBD1 on 5 matching bases. The CDR3 sequence is 13 residues long. Trimming stripped 0 bases from V and 4 bases from J, with 7 bases between. Per the germline V gene, CDR1 is GTSNPN and CDR2 is SVGIG (reference sequence). CDR3 residues: CAWSVQANQPQHF. The CDR3 DNA reads TGTGCCTGGAGTGTACAGGCTAATCAGCCCCAGCATTTT.

This clone appeared a single time. This chain connects TRBV5-8 to TRBJ1-4, with 8 bases matching TRBD1. V lost 0 bases and J lost 7; bases outside the gene matches: 8. From germline, CDR1 is SGHTS and CDR2 YDEGEE. The CDR3 loop spans 16 amino acids. CDR3 sequence (DNA): TGTGCCAGCAGCTTGGCCAGGGGGCAAGTAGGTGAAAAACTGTTTTTT. Its translation: CASSLARGQVGEKLFF. Full variable domain (remainder filled in from reference TRBV5-8 and TRBJ1-4): EAGVTQSPTHLIKTRGQQATLRCSPISGHTSVYWYQQALGLGLQFLLWYDEGEERNRGNFPPRFSGRQFPNYSSELNVNALELEDSALYLCASSLARGQVGEKLFFGSGTQLSVL.

As regards this clone: This specimen includes other DNA sequences encoding the same CDR3. V gene TRBV11-2 combines with J gene TRBJ2-7; no reliable D call. Trimming shortened V by 0 bases and J by 4 bases, and 4 bases separated the two germline ends. The CDR3 spans 12 residues. Germline values: CDR1 SGHAT, CDR2 FQNNGV. The CDR3 coding sequence is TGTGCCAGCAGCTTAGATCGGTACGAGCAGTACTTC. Amino acid sequence: CASSLDRYEQYF. Together with reference TRBV11-2 and TRBJ2-7, the CDR3 gives the full variable domain: EAGVAQSPRYKIIEKRQSVAFWCNPISGHATLYWYQQILGQGPKLLIQFQNNGVVDDSQLPKDRFSAERLKGVDSTLKIQPAKLEDSAVYLCASSLDRYEQYFGPGTRLTVT.